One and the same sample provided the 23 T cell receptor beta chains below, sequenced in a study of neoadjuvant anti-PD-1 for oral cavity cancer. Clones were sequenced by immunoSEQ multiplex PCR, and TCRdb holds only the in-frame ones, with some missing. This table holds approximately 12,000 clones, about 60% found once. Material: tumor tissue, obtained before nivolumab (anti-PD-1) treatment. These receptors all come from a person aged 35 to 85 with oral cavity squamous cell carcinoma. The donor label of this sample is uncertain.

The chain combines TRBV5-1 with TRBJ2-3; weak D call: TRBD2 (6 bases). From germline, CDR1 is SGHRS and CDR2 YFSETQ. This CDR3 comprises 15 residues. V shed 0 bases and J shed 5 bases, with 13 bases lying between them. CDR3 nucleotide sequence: TGCGCCAGCAGCTTGGGACTAGGCACCCTAGATACGCAGTATTTT. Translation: CASSLGLGTLDTQYF.

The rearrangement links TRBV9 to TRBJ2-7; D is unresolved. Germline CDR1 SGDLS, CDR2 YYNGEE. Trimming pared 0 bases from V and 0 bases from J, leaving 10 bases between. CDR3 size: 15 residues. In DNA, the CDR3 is TGTGCCAGCAGCGTAGGCGATCATTACTCCTACGAGCAGTACTTC. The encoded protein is CASSVGDHYSYEQYF.

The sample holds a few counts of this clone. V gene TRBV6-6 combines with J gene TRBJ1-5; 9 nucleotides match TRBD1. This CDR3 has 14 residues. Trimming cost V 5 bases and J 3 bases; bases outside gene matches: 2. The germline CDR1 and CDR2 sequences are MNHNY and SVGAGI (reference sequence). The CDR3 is CASSGQGINQPQHF. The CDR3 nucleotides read TGTGCCAGCAGTGGACAGGGGATCAATCAGCCCCAGCATTTT.

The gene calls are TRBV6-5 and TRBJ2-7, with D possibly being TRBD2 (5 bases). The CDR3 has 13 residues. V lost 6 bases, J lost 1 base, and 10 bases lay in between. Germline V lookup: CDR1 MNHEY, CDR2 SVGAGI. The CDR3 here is CASRLRESYEQYF. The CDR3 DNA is TGTGCCAGCAGGCTAAGGGAGTCCTACGAGCAGTACTTC.

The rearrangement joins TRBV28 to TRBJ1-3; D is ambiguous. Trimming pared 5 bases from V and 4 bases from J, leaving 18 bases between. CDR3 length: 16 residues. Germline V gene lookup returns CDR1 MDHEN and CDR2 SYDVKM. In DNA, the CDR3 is TGTGCCAGCAGTGCACCGGGCTCCGCGTGGGGAAACACCATATATTTT. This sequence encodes CASSAPGSAWGNTIYF.

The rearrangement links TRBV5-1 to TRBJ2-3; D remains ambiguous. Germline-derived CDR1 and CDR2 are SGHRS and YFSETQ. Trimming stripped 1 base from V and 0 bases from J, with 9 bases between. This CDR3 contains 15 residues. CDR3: CASSLSPTSTDTQYF. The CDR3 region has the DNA TGCGCCAGCAGCTTGTCTCCTACTAGCACAGATACGCAGTATTTT.

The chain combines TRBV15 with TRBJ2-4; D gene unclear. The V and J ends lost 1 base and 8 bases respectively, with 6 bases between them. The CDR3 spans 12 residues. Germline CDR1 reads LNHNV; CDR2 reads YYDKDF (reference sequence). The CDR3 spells CATSRVSDIQYF. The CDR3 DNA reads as TGTGCCACCAGCAGAGTATCGGACATTCAGTACTTC.

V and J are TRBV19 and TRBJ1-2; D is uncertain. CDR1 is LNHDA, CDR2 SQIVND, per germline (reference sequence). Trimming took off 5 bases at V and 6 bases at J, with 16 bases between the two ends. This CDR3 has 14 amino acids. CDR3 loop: CASSRSGLRDGYTF. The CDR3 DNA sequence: TGTGCCAGTAGTCGGTCCGGGCTTCGGGATGGCTACACCTTC.

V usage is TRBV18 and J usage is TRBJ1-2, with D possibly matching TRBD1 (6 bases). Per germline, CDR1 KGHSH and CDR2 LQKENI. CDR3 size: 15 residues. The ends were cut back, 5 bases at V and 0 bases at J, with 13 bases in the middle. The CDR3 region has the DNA TGTGCCAGCTCATCCGGGACACAAGCTAACTATGGCTACACCTTC. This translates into CASSSGTQANYGYTF. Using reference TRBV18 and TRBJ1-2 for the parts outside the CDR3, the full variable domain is NAGVMQNPRHLVRRRGQEARLRCSPMKGHSHVYWYRQLPEEGLKFMVYLQKENIIDESGMPKERFSAEFPKEGPSILRIQQVVRGDSAAYFCASSSGTQANYGYTFGSGTRLTVV.

CDR3 sequence: CASSQDQQVSPLHF. The CDR3 nucleotides are TGCGCCAGCAGCCAAGATCAGCAAGTTTCACCCCTCCACTTT. V and J are TRBV4-1 and TRBJ1-6; no firm D call. V lost 0 bases, J lost 9 bases, and 9 bases lay in between. The length of the CDR3 is 14 residues. From germline, CDR1 is MGHRA and CDR2 YSYEKL.

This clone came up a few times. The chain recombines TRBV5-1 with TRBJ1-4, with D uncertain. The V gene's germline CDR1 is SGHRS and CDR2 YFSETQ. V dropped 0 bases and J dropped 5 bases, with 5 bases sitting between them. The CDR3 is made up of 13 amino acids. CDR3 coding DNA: TGCGCCAGCAGCTTGGAACACAATGAAAAACTGTTTTTT. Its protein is CASSLEHNEKLFF.

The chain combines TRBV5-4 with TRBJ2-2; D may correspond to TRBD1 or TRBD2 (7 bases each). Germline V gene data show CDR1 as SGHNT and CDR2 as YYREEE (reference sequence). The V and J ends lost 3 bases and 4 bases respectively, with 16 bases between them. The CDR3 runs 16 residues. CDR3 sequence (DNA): TGTGCCAGCAGCTCGGGGAGGGGGCGGACCACCGGGGAGCTGTTTTTT. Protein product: CASSSGRGRTTGELFF.

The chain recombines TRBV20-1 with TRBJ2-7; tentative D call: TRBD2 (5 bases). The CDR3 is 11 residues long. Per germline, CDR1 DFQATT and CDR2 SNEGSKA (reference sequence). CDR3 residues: CSARRAGEQYF. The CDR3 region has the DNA TGCAGCGCAAGGCGGGCCGGTGAGCAGTACTTC.

Here the CDR3 reads CASSPIQTGGNEQFF. CDR3 nucleotide sequence: TGTGCCAGCAGTCCTATCCAGACAGGGGGAAATGAGCAGTTCTTC. This sequence joins TRBV6-5 and TRBJ2-1, with 9 bases lining up with TRBD1. This CDR3 region has 15 residues. With V trimmed by 5 bases and J by 7 bases, 9 bases remained unmatched. Germline V CDR1 and CDR2: MNHEY, SVGAGI.

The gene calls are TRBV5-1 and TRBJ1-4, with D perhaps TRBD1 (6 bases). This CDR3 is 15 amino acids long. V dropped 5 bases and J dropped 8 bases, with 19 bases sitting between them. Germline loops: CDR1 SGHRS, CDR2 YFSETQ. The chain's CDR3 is CASRPEGGRGEKLFF. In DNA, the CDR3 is TGCGCCAGCAGACCGGAGGGGGGGCGCGGAGAAAAACTGTTTTTT.

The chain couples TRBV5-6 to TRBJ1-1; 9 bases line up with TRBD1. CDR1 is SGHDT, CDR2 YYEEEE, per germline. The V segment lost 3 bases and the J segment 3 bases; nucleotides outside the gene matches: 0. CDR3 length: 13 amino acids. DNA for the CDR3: TGTGCCAGCAGCTGGGACAGGGACACTGAAGCTTTCTTT. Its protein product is CASSWDRDTEAFF.

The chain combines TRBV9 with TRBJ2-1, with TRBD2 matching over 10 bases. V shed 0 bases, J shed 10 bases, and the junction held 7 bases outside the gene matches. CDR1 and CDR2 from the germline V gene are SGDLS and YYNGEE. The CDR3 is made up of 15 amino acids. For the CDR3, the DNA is TGTGCCAGCAGCGTAGGGCTAGCGGGAGAGCACGAGCAGTTCTTC. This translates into CASSVGLAGEHEQFF.

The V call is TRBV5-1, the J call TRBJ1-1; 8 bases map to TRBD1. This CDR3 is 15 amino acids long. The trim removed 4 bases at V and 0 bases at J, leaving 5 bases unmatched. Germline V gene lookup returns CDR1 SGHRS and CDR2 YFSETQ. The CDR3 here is CASSGSGGMNTEAFF. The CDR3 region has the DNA TGCGCCAGCAGCGGATCAGGGGGCATGAACACTGAAGCTTTCTTT.

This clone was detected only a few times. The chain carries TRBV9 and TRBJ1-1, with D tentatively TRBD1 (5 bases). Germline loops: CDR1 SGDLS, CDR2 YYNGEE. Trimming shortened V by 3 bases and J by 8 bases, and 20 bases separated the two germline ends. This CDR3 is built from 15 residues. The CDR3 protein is CASSDYLTTGSEAFF. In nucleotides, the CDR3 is TGTGCCAGCAGCGATTACCTAACAACAGGCTCGGAAGCTTTCTTT.

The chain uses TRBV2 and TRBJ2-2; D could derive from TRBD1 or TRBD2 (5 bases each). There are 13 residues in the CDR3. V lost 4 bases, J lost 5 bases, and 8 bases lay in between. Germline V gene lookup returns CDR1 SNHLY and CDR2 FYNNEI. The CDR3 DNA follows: TGTGCCAGCAGTGGGGGGAGAACCGGGGAGCTGTTTTTT. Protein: CASSGGRTGELFF.

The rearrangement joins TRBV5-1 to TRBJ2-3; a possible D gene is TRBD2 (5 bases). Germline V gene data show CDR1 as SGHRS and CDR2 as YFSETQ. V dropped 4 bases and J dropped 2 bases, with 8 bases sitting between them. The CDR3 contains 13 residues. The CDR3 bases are TGCGCCAGCAGCGCGGACTCCACAGATACGCAGTATTTT. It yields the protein CASSADSTDTQYF. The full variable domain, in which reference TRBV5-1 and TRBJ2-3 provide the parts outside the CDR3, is KAGVTQTPRYLIKTRGQQVTLSCSPISGHRSVSWYQQTPGQGLQFLFEYFSETQRNKGNFPGRFSGRQFSNSRSEMNVSTLELGDSALYLCASSADSTDTQYFGPGTRLTVL.

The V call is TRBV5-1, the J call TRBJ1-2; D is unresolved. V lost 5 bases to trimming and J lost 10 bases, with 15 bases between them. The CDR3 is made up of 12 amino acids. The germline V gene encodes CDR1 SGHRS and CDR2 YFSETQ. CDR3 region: CASRQDTSFYTF. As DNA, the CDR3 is TGCGCCAGCAGACAAGACACCTCCTTCTACACCTTC.

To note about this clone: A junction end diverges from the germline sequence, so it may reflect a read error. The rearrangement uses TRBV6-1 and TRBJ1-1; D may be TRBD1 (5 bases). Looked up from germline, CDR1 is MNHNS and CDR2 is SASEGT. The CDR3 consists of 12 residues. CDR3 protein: CASSEAAVGGEF. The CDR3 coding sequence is TGTGCCAGCAGTGAAGCTGCGGTCGGGGGTGAATTT.